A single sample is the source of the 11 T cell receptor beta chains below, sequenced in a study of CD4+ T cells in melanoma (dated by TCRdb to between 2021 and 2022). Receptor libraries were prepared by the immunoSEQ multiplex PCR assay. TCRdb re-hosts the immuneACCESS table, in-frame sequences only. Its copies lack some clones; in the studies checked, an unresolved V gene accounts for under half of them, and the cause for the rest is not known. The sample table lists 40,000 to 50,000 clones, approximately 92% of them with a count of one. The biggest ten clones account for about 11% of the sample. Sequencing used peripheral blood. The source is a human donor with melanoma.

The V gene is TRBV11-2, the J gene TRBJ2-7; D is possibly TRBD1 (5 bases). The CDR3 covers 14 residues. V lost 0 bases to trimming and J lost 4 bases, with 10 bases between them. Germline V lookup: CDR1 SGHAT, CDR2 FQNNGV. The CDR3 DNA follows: TGTGCCAGCAGCTTAGAAGGGGCTGCTTACGAGCAGTACTTC. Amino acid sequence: CASSLEGAAYEQYF.

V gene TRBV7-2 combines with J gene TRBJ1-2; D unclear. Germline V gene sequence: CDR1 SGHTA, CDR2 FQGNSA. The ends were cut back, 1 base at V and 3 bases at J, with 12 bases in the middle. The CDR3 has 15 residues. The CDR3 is CASSLELSEHYGYTF. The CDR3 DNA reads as TGTGCCAGCAGCTTAGAATTGTCTGAACACTATGGCTACACCTTC.

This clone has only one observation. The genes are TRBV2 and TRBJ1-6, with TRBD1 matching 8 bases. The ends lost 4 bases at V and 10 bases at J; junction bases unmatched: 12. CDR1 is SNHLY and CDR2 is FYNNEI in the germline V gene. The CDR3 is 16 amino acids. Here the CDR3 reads CASSALDRAVGSPLHF. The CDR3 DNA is TGTGCCAGCAGTGCCCTGGACAGGGCCGTTGGATCACCCCTCCACTTT. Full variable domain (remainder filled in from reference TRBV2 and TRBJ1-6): EPEVTQTPSHQVTQMGQEVILRCVPISNHLYFYWYRQILGQKVEFLVSFYNNEISEKSEIFDDQFSVERPDGSNFTLKIRSTKLEDSAMYFCASSALDRAVGSPLHFGNGTRLTVT.

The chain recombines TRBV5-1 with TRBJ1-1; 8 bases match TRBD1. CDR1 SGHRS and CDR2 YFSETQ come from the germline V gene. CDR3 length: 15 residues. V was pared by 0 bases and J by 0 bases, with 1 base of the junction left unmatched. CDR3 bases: TGCGCCAGCAGCTTGGCGACAGGGGTGAACACTGAAGCTTTCTTT. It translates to CASSLATGVNTEAFF. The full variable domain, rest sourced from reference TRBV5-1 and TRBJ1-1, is KAGVTQTPRYLIKTRGQQVTLSCSPISGHRSVSWYQQTPGQGLQFLFEYFSETQRNKGNFPGRFSGRQFSNSRSEMNVSTLELGDSALYLCASSLATGVNTEAFFGQGTRLTVV.

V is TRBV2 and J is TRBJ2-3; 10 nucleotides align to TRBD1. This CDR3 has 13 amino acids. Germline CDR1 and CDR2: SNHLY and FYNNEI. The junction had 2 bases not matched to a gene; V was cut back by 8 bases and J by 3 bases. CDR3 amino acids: CASRDRGTDTQYF. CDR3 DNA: TGTGCCAGCCGGGACAGGGGAACAGATACGCAGTATTTT.

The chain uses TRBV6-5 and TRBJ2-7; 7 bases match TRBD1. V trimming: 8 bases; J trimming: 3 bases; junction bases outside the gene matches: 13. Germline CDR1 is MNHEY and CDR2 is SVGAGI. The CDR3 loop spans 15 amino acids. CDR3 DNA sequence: TGTGCCAGCCGGATAAACAGGGGACCCCACTACGAGCAGTACTTC. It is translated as CASRINRGPHYEQYF.

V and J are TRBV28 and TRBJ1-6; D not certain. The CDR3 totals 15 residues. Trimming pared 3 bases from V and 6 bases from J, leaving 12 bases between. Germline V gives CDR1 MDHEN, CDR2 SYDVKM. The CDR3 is CASSLRVSGNSPLHF. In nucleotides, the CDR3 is TGTGCCAGCAGTTTGCGGGTGTCCGGTAATTCACCCCTCCACTTT.

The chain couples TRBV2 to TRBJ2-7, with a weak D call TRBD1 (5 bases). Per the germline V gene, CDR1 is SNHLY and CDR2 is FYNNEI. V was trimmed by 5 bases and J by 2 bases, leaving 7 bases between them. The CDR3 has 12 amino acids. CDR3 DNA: TGTGCCAGCAGTTACAGGCCCTACGAGCAGTACTTC. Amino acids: CASSYRPYEQYF.

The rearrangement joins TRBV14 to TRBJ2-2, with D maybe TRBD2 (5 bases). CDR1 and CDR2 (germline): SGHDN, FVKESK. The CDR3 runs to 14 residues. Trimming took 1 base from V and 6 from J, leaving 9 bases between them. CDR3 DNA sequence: TGTGCCAGCAGCCAAGTCGAGGGCGCCGGGGAGCTGTTTTTT. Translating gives CASSQVEGAGELFF.

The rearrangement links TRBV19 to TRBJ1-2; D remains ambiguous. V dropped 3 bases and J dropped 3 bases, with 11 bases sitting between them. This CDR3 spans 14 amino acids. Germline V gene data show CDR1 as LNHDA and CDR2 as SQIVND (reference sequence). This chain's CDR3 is CASSMERGDYGYTF. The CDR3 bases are TGTGCCAGTAGTATGGAACGTGGGGACTATGGCTACACCTTC.

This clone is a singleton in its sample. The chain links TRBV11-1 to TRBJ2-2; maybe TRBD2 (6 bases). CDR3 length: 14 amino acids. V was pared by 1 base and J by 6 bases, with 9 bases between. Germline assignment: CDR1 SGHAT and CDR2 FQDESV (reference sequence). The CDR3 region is CASSLGTIAGELFF. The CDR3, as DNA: TGTGCCAGCAGCTTAGGGACTATCGCCGGGGAGCTGTTTTTT.